Described below is a single TCR beta chain sequence and its context. Its antigen is as yet unknown. Germline values: CDR1 SGHAT, CDR2 FQNNGV. This CDR3 is 13 amino acids long. The data were taken from a study of graft-versus-host responses after intestinal transplantation. Overall study context: Recipients obtained multivisceral, liver-intestinal, or isolated intestinal transplants. Tacrolimus plus steroids were given to all recipients for roughly three years, preceded by anti-thymocyte globulin induction.

Sequencing used immunoSEQ multiplex PCR; TCRdb keeps in-frame clones, though not all of them. The sample has about 120,000 clones; approximately 95% are singletons. The study's findings and limits: In patients with graft-donor T cell macrochimerism, allograft graft-versus-host to host-versus-graft clonal ratios were high. GvH clones were found in recipient marrow; some appeared first in ileum or blood.

The chain couples TRBV11-2 to TRBJ2-5, with 7 positions matching TRBD1. The DNA end is a closer match to TRBJ2-7, so the J assignment may be wrong. Sequencing used unstimulated CD8+ T cells sorted from spleen or lymph node cells, obtained before intestinal transplant. The receptor was derived from a human donor who received an intestinal transplant. The CDR3 reads CASSLGTVYEQYF. In DNA form, the CDR3 reads TGTGCCAGCAGCTTGGGGACAGTCTACGAGCAGTACTTC.